Listed below are T cell receptor beta chains from one sample, sequenced in a study of control samples from healthy donors and cancer patients. Repertoires were generated with immunoSEQ multiplex PCR, while TCRdb's copy carries only in-frame clones and drops some. Among 100,000 to 150,000 clones listed, around nine tenths were seen once. Sequencing was carried out using blood. The receptors were sampled from a man aged 25-45 years in good health. CDR3s include the opening cysteine and the closing phenylalanine or tryptophan. D genes are given only for firm matches. The size entry is marked missing in some rows and otherwise reads once, few, many or a size class.

d_call j_call v_call clone_size cdr3_nt cdr3_aa
TRBD1 TRBJ1-2 TRBV7-2 NA TGTGCCAGCAGCTTAGCCCAGGGGGGACGGAACTATGGCTACACCTTC CASSLAQGGRNYGYTF
NA TRBJ1-6 TRBV5-4 NA TGTGCCAGCAGCCGGACAGCAAATTCACCCCTCCACTTT CASSRTANSPLHF
NA TRBJ1-6 TRBV27 NA TGTGCCAGCAGGCTAGGACCGGCTTGGACTTCACCCCTCCACTTT CASRLGPAWTSPLHF
TRBD2 TRBJ2-3 TRBV2 NA TGTGCCAGCCTTAGCGGGGGGCCCAGGGATACGCAGTATTTT CASLSGGPRDTQYF
NA TRBJ2-1 TRBV24-1 NA TGTGCCACCAGTGAAGGCCGAGACAATGAGCAGTTCTTC CATSEGRDNEQFF
TRBD1 TRBJ1-1 TRBV6-4 few TGTGCCAGCAGAGAGGACAGGCCTGAAGCTTTCTTT CASREDRPEAFF
NA TRBJ2-1 TRBV4-2 NA TGTGCCAGCAGCCAAGATTTGACGGATAGCTCCTACAATGAGCAGTTCTTC CASSQDLTDSSYNEQFF
TRBD1 TRBJ2-3 TRBV28 NA TGTGCCAGCAGACGCCTATCGGGACAGAGAACAGATACGCAGTATTTT CASRRLSGQRTDTQYF
TRBD2 TRBJ2-5 TRBV28 NA TGTGCCAGCATATTCGGGAGCGGGGGGACCCAAGAGACCCAGTACTTC CASIFGSGGTQETQYF
NA TRBJ2-7 TRBV30 NA TGTGCCTGGAGTGTATTCGACCGGGACCTTAACTTC CAWSVFDRDLNF
TRBD1 TRBJ1-6 TRBV13 NA TGTGCCAGCAGCTCCACAGGGGAACTTAATTCACCCCTCCACTTT CASSSTGELNSPLHF
NA TRBJ2-3 TRBV6-5 once TGTGCCAGCAGTTACCCGATAGGGGAGACCACAGATACGCAGTATTTT CASSYPIGETTDTQYF
TRBD2 TRBJ2-1 TRBV6-6 NA TGTGCCAGCAGTTACTCAACGGGGGGGTACGATGAGCAGTTCTTC CASSYSTGGYDEQFF
TRBD1 TRBJ1-2 TRBV6-1 NA TGTGCCAGCAGTGAAGGAGGGGACAGGATCCTTTATGGCTACACCTTC CASSEGGDRILYGYTF
TRBD2 TRBJ2-7 TRBV5-6 NA TGTGCCAGCAGCTTTAGCGGGACCTCCTACGAGCAGTACTTC CASSFSGTSYEQYF
NA TRBJ1-2 TRBV24-1 NA TGTGCCACCAGTGATCCCGGGACATCGAATTACTACACCTTC CATSDPGTSNYYTF
NA TRBJ1-1 TRBV28 NA TGTGCCAGCACCGAGGATAGTCGGACTGAAGCTTTCTTT CASTEDSRTEAFF
NA TRBJ1-1 TRBV5-1 NA TGCGCCAGCAGCCAAGGACAGATGAACACTGAAGCTTTCTTT CASSQGQMNTEAFF
TRBD1 TRBJ1-5 TRBV5-1 NA TGCGCCAACAGCTTGTGGACAGGGGGCAATCAGCCCCAGCATTTT CANSLWTGGNQPQHF
NA TRBJ1-1 TRBV19 few TGTGCCAGTAGTATGACTGGCAGGCTTGAAGCTTTCTTT CASSMTGRLEAFF
NA TRBJ1-5 TRBV6-1 NA TGTGCCAGCAGTGAGAACGGTTATAGCAATCAGCCCCAGCATTTT CASSENGYSNQPQHF
NA TRBJ2-2 TRBV21-1 NA TGTGCCAGCACTATAGACGGAATCTCAAACACCGGGGAGCTGTTTTTT CASTIDGISNTGELFF
TRBD2 TRBJ2-2 TRBV7-2 NA TGTGCCAGCAGCCCGACTAGCGGGGGGGCCGGGGGCACCGGGGAGCTGTTTTTT CASSPTSGGAGGTGELFF
NA TRBJ1-2 TRBV5-8 few TGTGCCAGCAGTTTACAGGGACTGGGGTATGGCTACACCTTC CASSLQGLGYGYTF
NA TRBJ1-1 TRBV7-8 NA TGTGCCAGCAGCTTAGGATCTACAAGGAACACTGAAGCTTTCTTT CASSLGSTRNTEAFF
TRBD1 TRBJ2-2 TRBV5-1 few TGCGCCAGCAAACCTGACAGGGTGGACACCGGGGAGCTGTTTTTT CASKPDRVDTGELFF
NA TRBJ1-1 TRBV29-1 NA TGCAGCGCTGAAGGGACGGCCAACACTGAAGCTTTCTTT CSAEGTANTEAFF
NA TRBJ2-5 TRBV11-3 few TGTGCCAGCAGCTTTAGACCCCTGATTAAAGAGACCCAGTACTTC CASSFRPLIKETQYF
TRBD1 TRBJ1-5 TRBV12-5 NA TGTGCTAGTGGCCGGGGACAGGGGGCTTCGAGCAATCAGCCCCAGCATTTT CASGRGQGASSNQPQHF
NA TRBJ2-3 TRBV19 once TGTGCCAGTCGTATCGGGGCAGGGGCAGGCGCAGATACGCAGTATTTT CASRIGAGAGADTQYF
NA TRBJ1-1 TRBV5-6 NA TGTGCCAGCAGCTTCTGGGGGAACACTGAAGCTTTCTTT CASSFWGNTEAFF
TRBD2 TRBJ2-5 TRBV24-1 NA TGTGCCACCAGTGATCCTGGGCGGGGGGCGGAGGGGACCCAGTACTTC CATSDPGRGAEGTQYF
NA TRBJ2-7 TRBV10-3 NA TGTGCCATCAGTGAGGGGACCGAGCAGTACTTC CAISEGTEQYF
NA TRBJ2-5 TRBV4-1 NA TGCGCCAGCAGCCCCGGTCCCGCCGAAGAGACCCAGTACTTC CASSPGPAEETQYF
NA TRBJ2-1 TRBV7-9 few TGTGCCAGCAGCCCAGCGGGCGGGGTTAATGAGCAGTTCTTC CASSPAGGVNEQFF
TRBD2 TRBJ2-5 TRBV19 NA TGTGCCAGTAGTATGCTAGCGGGGGGAGAGACCCAGTACTTC CASSMLAGGETQYF
NA TRBJ1-6 TRBV7-3 NA TGTGCCAGCAGCTTAGGGGGTGGACAAGGTGCGCCCCTCCACTTT CASSLGGGQGAPLHF
NA TRBJ1-3 TRBV29-1 NA TGCAGCGTTGGAAGACCAACAGGGCGTGGAAACACCATATATTTT CSVGRPTGRGNTIYF
TRBD1 TRBJ1-1 TRBV4-2 NA TGTGCCAGCAGCCGGCGAGGGACAGCGGGGGAAGCTTTCTTT CASSRRGTAGEAFF
TRBD2 TRBJ2-3 TRBV5-8 NA TGTGCCAGCAGCTTGTATACCGGGACTAATAAGGCAGATACGCAGTATTTT CASSLYTGTNKADTQYF
NA TRBJ1-5 TRBV10-1 NA TGCGCCAGCAGTGAGGGGCAGGGGCCTGATCAGCCCCAGCATTTT CASSEGQGPDQPQHF
TRBD1 TRBJ2-1 TRBV24-1 NA TGTGCCACCAGTGATGTCGGACAGGGGGCAAATGAGCAGTTCTTC CATSDVGQGANEQFF
NA TRBJ1-3 TRBV10-3 NA TGTGCCATCCAAGTGGAGTTCTCTGGAAACACCATATATTTT CAIQVEFSGNTIYF
NA TRBJ2-2 TRBV6-5 NA TGTGCCAGCAGTTACTCGATCCCCTTCTACACCGGGGAGCTGTTTTTT CASSYSIPFYTGELFF
TRBD2 TRBJ2-5 TRBV5-4 NA TGTGCCAGCAGCTTGCGGAGCGGGGGGGAAGAGACCCAGTACTTC CASSLRSGGEETQYF
NA TRBJ1-1 TRBV3-1/TRBV3-2 once TGTGCCAGCAGCCAAGGGTCCCGAAGCACTGAAGCTTTCTTT CASSQGSRSTEAFF